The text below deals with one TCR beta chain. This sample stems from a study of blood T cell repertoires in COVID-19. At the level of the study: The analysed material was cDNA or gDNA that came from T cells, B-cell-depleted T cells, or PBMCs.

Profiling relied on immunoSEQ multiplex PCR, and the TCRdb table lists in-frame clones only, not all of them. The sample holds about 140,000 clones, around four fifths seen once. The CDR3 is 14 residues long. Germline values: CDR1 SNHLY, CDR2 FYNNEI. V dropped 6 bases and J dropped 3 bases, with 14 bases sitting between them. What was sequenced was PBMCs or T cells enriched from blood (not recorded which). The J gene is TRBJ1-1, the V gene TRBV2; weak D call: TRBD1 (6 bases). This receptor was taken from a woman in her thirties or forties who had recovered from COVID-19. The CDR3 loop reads CASRPRQDDTEAFF. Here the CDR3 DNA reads TGTGCCAGCAGGCCACGACAGGATGACACTGAAGCTTTCTTT. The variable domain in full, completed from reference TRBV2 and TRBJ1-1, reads EPEVTQTPSHQVTQMGQEVILRCVPISNHLYFYWYRQILGQKVEFLVSFYNNEISEKSEIFDDQFSVERPDGSNFTLKIRSTKLEDSAMYFCASRPRQDDTEAFFGQGTRLTVV.